The entry that follows covers one T cell receptor (beta chain) sequence. Antigen: not known. An end of the junction differs from the germline gene, which may be a read error. The entry originates in a study of shared clonotypes between healthy human individuals. The overall study: A couple of women and three men aged 18 to 49 made up the donors. Donors had three CD4 naive, three CD4 memory, two CD8 naive and one CD8 memory plate apiece. Study conclusions and caveats: On the whole, naive subsets had larger estimated richness than memory subsets had.

At the deep level, the assay was run. TCRdb's copy holds only in-frame clones and misses some; the assay was immunoSEQ multiplex PCR. The sample records roughly 700,000 clones, 74% being singletons. Germline V gene sequence: CDR1 SGHRS, CDR2 YFSETQ. The CDR3 totals 14 residues. The material sequenced was memory CD4+ T cells sorted from blood. Subset meaning: CD45RA-negative fraction. V and J are TRBV5-1 and TRBJ1-3; D gene unclear. The receptor was isolated from a woman in her 30s in good health. In DNA, the CDR3 is TGCGCCAGCAGCTTGGGGCCCTCGGAAAACGCCATATATTTT. Protein product: CASSLGPSENAIYF. The entire variable domain, with the rest obtained from reference TRBV5-1 and TRBJ1-3, is as follows: KAGVTQTPRYLIKTRGQQVTLSCSPISGHRSVSWYQQTPGQGLQFLFEYFSETQRNKGNFPGRFSGRQFSNSRSEMNVSTLELGDSALYLCASSLGPSENAIYFGEGSWLTVV.